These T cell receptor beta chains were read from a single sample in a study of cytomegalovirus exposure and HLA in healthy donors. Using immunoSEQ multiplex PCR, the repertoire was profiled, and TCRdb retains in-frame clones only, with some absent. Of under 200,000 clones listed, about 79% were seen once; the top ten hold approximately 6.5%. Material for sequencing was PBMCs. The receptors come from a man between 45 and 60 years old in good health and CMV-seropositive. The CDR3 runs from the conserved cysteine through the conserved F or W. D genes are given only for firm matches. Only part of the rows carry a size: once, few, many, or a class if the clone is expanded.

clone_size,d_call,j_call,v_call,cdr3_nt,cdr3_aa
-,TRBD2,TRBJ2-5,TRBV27,TGTGCCAGCAGCCCAGGACTAGCGGGGAAAGAGACCCAGTACTTC,CASSPGLAGKETQYF
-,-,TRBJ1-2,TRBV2,TGTGCCAGCAGCCAACGACAGCAGAATAACTATGGCTACACCTTC,CASSQRQQNNYGYTF
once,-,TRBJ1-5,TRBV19,TGTGCCAGTAGAGGGATCGGACTAAGTCAGCCCCAGCATTTT,CASRGIGLSQPQHF
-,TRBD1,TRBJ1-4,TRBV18,TGTGCCAGCTCAAAAACAGGGGATAATGAAAAACTGTTTTTT,CASSKTGDNEKLFF
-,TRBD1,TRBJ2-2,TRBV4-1,TGCGCCAGCACAAGTACCCCGGGACAGTCCAACACCGGGGAGCTGTTTTTT,CASTSTPGQSNTGELFF
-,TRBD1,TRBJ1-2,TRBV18,TGTGCCAGCTCACTCGGACAGGGGGCCTCTAGATACACCTTC,CASSLGQGASRYTF
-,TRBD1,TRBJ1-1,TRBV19,TGTGCCAGTAGTCCCCGGACAGGGCTGAACACTGAAGCTTTCTTT,CASSPRTGLNTEAFF
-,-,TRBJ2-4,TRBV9,TGTGCCAGCAGCCGGGACACGACTGAAAACATTCAGTACTTC,CASSRDTTENIQYF
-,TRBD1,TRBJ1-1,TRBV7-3,TGTGCCAGCAGCCGTGGACAGGGGAACACTGAAGCTTTCTTT,CASSRGQGNTEAFF
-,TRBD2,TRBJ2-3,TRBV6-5,TGTGCCAGCGCCTCCGGGACTAGCGGCACAGATACGCAGTATTTT,CASASGTSGTDTQYF
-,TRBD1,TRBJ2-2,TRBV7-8,TGTGCCAGCAGCTCCCGGGACAGGCCCATGACCGGGGAGCTGTTTTTT,CASSSRDRPMTGELFF
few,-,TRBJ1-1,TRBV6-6,TGTGCCAGCAGTTACCAGTACAGGGACACTGAAGCTTTCTTT,CASSYQYRDTEAFF
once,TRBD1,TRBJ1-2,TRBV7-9,TGTGCCAGCAGCGTAGGACAGGGGAACTATGGCTACACCTTC,CASSVGQGNYGYTF
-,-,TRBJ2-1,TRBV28,TGTGCCAGCAGTCCTGATCTTGGCGGGCTACACAATGAGCAGTTCTTC,CASSPDLGGLHNEQFF
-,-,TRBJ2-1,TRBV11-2,TGTGCCAGCAGCCAATCCTACAATGAGCAGTTCTTC,CASSQSYNEQFF
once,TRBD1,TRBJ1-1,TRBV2,TGTGCCAGCAGTGAAGCTGGACAGGCCGTTGAAGCTTTCTTT,CASSEAGQAVEAFF
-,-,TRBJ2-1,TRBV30,TGTGCCTGGAGTAGAGGGGAGGCTGTTAATGAGCAGTTCTTC,CAWSRGEAVNEQFF
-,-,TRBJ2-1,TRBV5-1,TGCGCCAGCAGGGTCGACAGCGATAACAATGAGCAGTTCTTC,CASRVDSDNNEQFF
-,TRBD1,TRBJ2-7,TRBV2,TGTGCCAGCAGTGTGACAGGGCCCAGCGAGCAGTACTTC,CASSVTGPSEQYF
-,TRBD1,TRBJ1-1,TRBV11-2,TGTGCCAGCAGCCGCGACAGGGAGCGGGCTTTCTTT,CASSRDRERAFF
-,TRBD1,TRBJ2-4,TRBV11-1,TGTGCCAGCAGCTCCGGACAGGGCCGTGTATCGTACTTC,CASSSGQGRVSYF
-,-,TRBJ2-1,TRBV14,TGTGCCAGCAGCCAATTCGGGCAGGGAGGTTACGATGAGCAGTTCTTC,CASSQFGQGGYDEQFF
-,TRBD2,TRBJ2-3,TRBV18,TGTGCCAGCTCACCCCCGGGACTAGCGGGGCAGGATACGCAGTATTTT,CASSPPGLAGQDTQYF
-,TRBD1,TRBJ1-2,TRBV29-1,TGCAGCGTTGAGGGCAGGCAGGGGGCGGATGGCTACACCTTC,CSVEGRQGADGYTF
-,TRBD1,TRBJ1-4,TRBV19,TGTGCCAGTAGTATCGGGACAGGGGGCGCATATGAAAAACTGTTTTTT,CASSIGTGGAYEKLFF
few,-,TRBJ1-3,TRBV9,TGTGCCAGCAGCGTATGGGCAGGTCACGACTCTGGAAACACCATATATTTT,CASSVWAGHDSGNTIYF
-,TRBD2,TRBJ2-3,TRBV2,TGTGCCAGCAGAAACCGAGCGGGGGGCGGCACAGATACGCAGTATTTT,CASRNRAGGGTDTQYF
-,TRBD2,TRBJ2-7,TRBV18,TGTGCCAGCTCACCAGCAGCGGGGGTGTGGGAGCAGTACTTC,CASSPAAGVWEQYF
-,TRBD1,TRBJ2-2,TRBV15,TGTGCCACCAGTCTGGGACAGGGGAACACCGGGGAGCTGTTTTTT,CATSLGQGNTGELFF
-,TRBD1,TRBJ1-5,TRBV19,TGTGCCAGTAGCGGGACAGGGGCATTGAATCAGCCCCAGCATTTT,CASSGTGALNQPQHF
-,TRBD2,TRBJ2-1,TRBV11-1,TGTGCCAGCAGCTTACGGCTAGCGGGAGTAGCTGAGCAGTTCTTC,CASSLRLAGVAEQFF
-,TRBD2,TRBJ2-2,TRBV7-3,TGTGCCAGCAGCTTAAGCGGGGGGGACACCGGGGAGCTGTTTTTT,CASSLSGGDTGELFF
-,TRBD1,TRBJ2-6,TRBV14,TGTGCCAGCAGCCGGACAGGGATGCCCGGGGCCAACGTCCTGACTTTC,CASSRTGMPGANVLTF
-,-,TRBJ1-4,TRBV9,TGTGCCAGCAGCGTGGGGGGGACAACTAATGAAAAACTGTTTTTT,CASSVGGTTNEKLFF
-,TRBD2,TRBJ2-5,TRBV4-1,TGCGCCAGCAGCCAAGCCAAGCGGGAGGACCTTACGGAGACCCAGTACTTC,CASSQAKREDLTETQYF
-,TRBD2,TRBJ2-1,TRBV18,TGTGCCAGCTCACCACCGAATCCAGCGGGGGGGCTGGATGAGCAGTTCTTC,CASSPPNPAGGLDEQFF
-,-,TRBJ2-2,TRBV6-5,TGTGCCAGCAGTGCCTCGACAGTGAACACCGGGGAGCTGTTTTTT,CASSASTVNTGELFF
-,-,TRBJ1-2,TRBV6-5,TGTGCCAGCAGGGCAGGGGTCCATGGCTACACCTTC,CASRAGVHGYTF
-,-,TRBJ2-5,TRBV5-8,TGTGCCAGCAGCTTAGGAGAGAGAGGCCAAGAGACCCAGTACTTC,CASSLGERGQETQYF
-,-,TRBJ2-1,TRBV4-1,TGCGCCAGCAGCCAAGAGCTGAGCTCCTACAATGAGCAGTTCTTC,CASSQELSSYNEQFF
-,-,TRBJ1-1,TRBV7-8,TGTGCCAGCAGCCGGGACAAAGGGACTGAAGCTTTCTTT,CASSRDKGTEAFF
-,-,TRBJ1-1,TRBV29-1,TGCAGCGCCTCCCCAGGCACTGAAGCTTTCTTT,CSASPGTEAFF
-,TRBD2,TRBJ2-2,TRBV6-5,TGTGCCAGCAGTTACGAGACTGGGGGGGGCACCGGGGAGCTGTTTTTT,CASSYETGGGTGELFF
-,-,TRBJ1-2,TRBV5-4,TGTGCCAGCAGCTTGACCCGACAGTCTATCTATGGCTACACCTTC,CASSLTRQSIYGYTF
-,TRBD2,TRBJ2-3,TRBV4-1,TGCGCCAGCAGCCCCTCCCTGGCGGGGGGTGTGACAGATACGCAGTATTTT,CASSPSLAGGVTDTQYF
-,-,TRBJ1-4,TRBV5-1,TGCGCCAGCAGCTTGGGTGCCGCAGCTAATGAAAAACTGTTTTTT,CASSLGAAANEKLFF
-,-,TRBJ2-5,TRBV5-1,TGCGCCAGCACCAACCTAGCTCTAGAGACCCAGTACTTC,CASTNLALETQYF
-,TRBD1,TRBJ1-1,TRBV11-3,TGTGCCAGCAGCTACCGGACAGGGAGGACTGAAGCTTTCTTT,CASSYRTGRTEAFF
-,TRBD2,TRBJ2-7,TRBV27,TGTGCCAGCAGAGCTAGCGGGGGGGCCTCCGAGCAGTACTTC,CASRASGGASEQYF
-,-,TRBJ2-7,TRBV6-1,TGTGCCAGCAGTGATCTTGGCCCGACTAGTGGCTACGAGCAGTACTTC,CASSDLGPTSGYEQYF
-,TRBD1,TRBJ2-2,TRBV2,TGTGCCAGCAGTGAACCGGGACAGGTGGGGCCCGGGGAGCTGTTTTTT,CASSEPGQVGPGELFF